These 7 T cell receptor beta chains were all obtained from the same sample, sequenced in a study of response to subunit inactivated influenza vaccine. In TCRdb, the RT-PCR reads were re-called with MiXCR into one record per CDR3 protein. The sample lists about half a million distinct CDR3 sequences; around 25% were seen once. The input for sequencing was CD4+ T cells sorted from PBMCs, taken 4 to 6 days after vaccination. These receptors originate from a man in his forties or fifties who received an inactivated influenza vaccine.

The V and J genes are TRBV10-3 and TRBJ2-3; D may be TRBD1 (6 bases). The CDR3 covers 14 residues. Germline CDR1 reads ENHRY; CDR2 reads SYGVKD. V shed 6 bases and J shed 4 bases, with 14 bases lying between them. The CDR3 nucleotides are TGTGCCATCAGCACTACCCAGGGGCCAGATACGCAGTATTTT. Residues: CAISTTQGPDTQYF.

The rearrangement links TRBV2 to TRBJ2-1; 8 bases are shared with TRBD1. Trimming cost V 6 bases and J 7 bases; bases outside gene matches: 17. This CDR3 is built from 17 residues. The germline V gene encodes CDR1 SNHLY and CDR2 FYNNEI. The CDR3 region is CASRGERQGQGGNEQFF. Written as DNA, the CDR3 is TGTGCCAGCAGAGGCGAACGACAGGGGCAGGGGGGTAATGAGCAGTTCTTC.

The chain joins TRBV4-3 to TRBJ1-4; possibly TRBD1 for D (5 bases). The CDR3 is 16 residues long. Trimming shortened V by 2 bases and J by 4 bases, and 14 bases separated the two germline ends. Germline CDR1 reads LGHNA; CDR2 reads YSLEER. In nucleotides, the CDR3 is TGCGCCAGCAGCCAACAGGGTCAGGGTGTTAATGAAAAACTGTTTTTT. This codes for CASSQQGQGVNEKLFF.

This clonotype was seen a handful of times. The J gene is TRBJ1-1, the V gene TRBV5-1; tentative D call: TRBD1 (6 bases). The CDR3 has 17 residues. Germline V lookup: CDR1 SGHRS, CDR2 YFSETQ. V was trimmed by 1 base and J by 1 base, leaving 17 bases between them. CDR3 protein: CASSLLLRGLGNTEAFF. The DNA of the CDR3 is TGCGCCAGCAGCTTGCTCCTTCGGGGGCTGGGGAACACTGAAGCTTTCTTT. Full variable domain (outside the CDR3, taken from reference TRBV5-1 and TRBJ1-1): KAGVTQTPRYLIKTRGQQVTLSCSPISGHRSVSWYQQTPGQGLQFLFEYFSETQRNKGNFPGRFSGRQFSNSRSEMNVSTLELGDSALYLCASSLLLRGLGNTEAFFGQGTRLTVV.

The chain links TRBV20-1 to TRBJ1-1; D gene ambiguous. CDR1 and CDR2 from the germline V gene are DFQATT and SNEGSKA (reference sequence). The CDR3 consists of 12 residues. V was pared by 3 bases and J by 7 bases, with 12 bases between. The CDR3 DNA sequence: TGCAGTGCTAGCTCCAGGAACGGTGAAGCTTTCTTT. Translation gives CSASSRNGEAFF.

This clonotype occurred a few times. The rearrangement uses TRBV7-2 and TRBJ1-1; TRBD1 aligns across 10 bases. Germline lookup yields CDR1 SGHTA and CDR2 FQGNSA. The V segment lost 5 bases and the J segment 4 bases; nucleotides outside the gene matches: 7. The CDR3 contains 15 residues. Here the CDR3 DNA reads TGTGCCAGCAGCAAGACAGGGGGCGGTGGCACTGAAGCTTTCTTT. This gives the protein CASSKTGGGGTEAFF.

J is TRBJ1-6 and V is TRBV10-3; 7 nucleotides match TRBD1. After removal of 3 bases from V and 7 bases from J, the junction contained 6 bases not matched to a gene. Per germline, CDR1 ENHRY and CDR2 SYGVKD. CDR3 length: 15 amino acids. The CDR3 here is CAISERAGGNSPLHF. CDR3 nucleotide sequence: TGTGCCATCAGTGAAAGGGCAGGGGGGAATTCACCCCTCCACTTT.